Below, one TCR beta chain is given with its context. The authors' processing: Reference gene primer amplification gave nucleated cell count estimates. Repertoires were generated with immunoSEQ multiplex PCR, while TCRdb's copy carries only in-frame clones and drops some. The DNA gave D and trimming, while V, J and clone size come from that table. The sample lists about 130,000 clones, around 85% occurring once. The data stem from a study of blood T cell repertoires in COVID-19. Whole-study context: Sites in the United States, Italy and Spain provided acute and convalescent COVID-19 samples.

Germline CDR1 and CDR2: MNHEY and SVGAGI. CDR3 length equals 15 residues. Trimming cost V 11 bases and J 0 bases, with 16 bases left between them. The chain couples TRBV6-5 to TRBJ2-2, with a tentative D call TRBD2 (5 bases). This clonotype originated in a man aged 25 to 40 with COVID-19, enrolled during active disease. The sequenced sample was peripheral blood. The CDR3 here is CAAQFSVSNTGELFF. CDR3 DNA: TGTGCCGCCCAATTTAGCGTATCGAACACCGGGGAGCTGTTTTTT.